The clone carrying this T cell receptor (beta chain) has ten or more counts. The source of the sample is a study of blood T cells in healthy people across ages. A second PCR of about 7 to 12 cycles used a sample-barcoded 5' primer and a J-beta primer mix. TCRdb passed the 5' RACE reads through MiXCR, listing each CDR3 protein once. The data hold hundreds of thousands of distinct CDR3 sequences, with roughly 29% observed a single time. The CDR3 is 15 residues long. CDR1 MDHEN and CDR2 SYDVKM come from the germline V gene. V was shortened by 6 bases and J by 0 bases, with 15 bases between the two germline ends.

The V and J genes are TRBV28 and TRBJ2-7; D may match TRBD1 or TRBD2 (6 bases each). This sequence originates from a woman between 70 and 85 years old in good health. Input material: blood. CDR3 region: CASSPRGAPSYEQYF. The CDR3 coding sequence is TGTGCCAGCAGCCCGAGGGGGGCCCCCTCCTACGAGCAGTACTTC.